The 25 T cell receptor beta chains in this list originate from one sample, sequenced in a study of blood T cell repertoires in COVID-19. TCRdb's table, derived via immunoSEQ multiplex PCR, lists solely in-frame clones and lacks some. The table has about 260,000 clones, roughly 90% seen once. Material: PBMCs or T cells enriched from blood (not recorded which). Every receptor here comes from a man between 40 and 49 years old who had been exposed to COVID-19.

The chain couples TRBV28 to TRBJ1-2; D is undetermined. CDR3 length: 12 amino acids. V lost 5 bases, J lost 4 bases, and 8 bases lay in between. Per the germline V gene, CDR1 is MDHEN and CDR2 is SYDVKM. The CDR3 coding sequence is TGTGCCAGCAGTGGGCAGCTCTATGGCTACACCTTC. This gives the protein CASSGQLYGYTF.

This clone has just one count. The CDR3 loop reads CASSLGGTPYEQYF. The DNA for the CDR3 is TGTGCCAGCAGCTTGGGCGGAACACCCTACGAGCAGTACTTC. This sequence joins TRBV5-6 and TRBJ2-7, with no clear D. Germline CDR1 reads SGHDT; CDR2 reads YYEEEE. This CDR3 region has 14 residues. V gave up 0 bases and J gave up 2 bases, with 9 bases separating them.

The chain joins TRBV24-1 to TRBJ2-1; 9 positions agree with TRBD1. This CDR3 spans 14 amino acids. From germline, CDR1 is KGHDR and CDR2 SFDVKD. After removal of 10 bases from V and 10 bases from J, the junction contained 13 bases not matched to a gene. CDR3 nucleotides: TGTGCCACGGCCGGGACAGGGATGGACATGGAGCAGTTCTTC. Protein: CATAGTGMDMEQFF.

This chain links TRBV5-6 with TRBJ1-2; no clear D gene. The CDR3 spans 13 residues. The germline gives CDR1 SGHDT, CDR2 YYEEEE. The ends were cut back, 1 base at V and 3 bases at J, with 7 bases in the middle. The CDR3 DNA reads TGTGCCAGCAGCTTGTTCCCGGACTATGGCTACACCTTC. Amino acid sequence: CASSLFPDYGYTF.

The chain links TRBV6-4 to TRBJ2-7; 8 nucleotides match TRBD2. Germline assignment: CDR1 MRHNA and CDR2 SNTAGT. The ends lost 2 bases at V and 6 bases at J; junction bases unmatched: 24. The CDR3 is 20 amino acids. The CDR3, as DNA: TGTGCCAGCAGTGACCCCCTGGACCACGAATCCGGGACTAGAAGGGCCGAGCAGTACTTC. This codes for CASSDPLDHESGTRRAEQYF.

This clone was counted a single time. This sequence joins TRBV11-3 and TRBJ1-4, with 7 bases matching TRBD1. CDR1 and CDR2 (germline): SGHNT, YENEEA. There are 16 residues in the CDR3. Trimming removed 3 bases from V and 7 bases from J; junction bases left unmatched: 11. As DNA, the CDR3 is TGTGCCAGCAGCTTCCGACAGGGAAAGGATGCTGAAAAACTGTTTTTT. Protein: CASSFRQGKDAEKLFF.

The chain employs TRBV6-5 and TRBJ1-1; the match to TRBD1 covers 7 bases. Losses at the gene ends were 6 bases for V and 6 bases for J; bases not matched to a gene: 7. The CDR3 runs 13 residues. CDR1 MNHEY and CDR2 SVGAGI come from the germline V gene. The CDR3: CASRLLGGPEAFF. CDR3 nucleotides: TGTGCCAGCAGGTTGCTAGGGGGCCCTGAAGCTTTCTTT.

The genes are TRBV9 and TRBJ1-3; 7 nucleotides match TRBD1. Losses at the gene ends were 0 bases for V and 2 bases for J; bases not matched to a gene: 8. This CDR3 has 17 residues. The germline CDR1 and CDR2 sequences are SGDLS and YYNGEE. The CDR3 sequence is CASSVGQGLEAGNTIYF. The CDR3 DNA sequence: TGTGCCAGCAGCGTAGGACAGGGACTTGAGGCTGGAAACACCATATATTTT.

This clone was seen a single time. The CDR3 nucleotides read TGTGCCAGCAGTTTTGGGACAGGGCCATATCAGCCCCAGCATTTT. Encoded protein: CASSFGTGPYQPQHF. This rearrangement joins TRBV27 to TRBJ1-5; 9 nucleotides line up with TRBD1. Trimming removed 3 bases from V and 5 bases from J; junction bases left unmatched: 5. Germline loops: CDR1 MNHEY, CDR2 SMNVEV (reference sequence). This CDR3 contains 15 residues.

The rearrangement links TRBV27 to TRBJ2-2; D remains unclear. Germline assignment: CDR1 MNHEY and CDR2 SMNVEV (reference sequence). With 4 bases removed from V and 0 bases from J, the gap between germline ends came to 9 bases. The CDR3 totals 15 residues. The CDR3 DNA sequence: TGTGCCAGCAGTTCAGGCAGAGCGAACACCGGGGAGCTGTTTTTT. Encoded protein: CASSSGRANTGELFF.

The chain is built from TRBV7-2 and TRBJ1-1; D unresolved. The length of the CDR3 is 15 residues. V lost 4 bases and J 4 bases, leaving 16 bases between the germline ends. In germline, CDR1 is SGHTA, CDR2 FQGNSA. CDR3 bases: TGTGCCAGCAGCTATTCCACAGATCCTGCCACTGAAGCTTTCTTT. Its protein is CASSYSTDPATEAFF.

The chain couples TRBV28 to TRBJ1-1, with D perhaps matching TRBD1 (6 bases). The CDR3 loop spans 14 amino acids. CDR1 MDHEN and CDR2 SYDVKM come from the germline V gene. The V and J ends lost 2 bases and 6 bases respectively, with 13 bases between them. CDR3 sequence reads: CASSLVQGRSEAFF. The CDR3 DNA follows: TGTGCCAGCAGTTTAGTACAGGGTCGCTCTGAAGCTTTCTTT.

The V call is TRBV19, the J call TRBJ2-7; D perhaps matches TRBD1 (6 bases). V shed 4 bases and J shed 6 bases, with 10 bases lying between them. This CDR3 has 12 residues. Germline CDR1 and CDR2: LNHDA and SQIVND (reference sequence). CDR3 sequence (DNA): TGTGCCAGTAGTACGCAGGGGTCCGAGCAGTACTTC. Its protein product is CASSTQGSEQYF.

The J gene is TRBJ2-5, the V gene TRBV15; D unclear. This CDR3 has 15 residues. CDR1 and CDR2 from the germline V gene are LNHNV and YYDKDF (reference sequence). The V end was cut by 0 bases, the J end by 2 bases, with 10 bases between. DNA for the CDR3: TGTGCCACCAGCAGAGAGCCGGGTAAACAAGAGACCCAGTACTTC. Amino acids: CATSREPGKQETQYF.

CDR3 sequence reads: CSVEGQRRMNTEAFF. The CDR3 DNA is TGCAGCGTTGAAGGACAGAGACGCATGAACACTGAAGCTTTCTTT. This chain connects TRBV29-1 to TRBJ1-1; the D gene is possibly TRBD1 (5 bases). Germline-derived CDR1 and CDR2 are SQVTM and ANQGSEA. This CDR3 is 15 amino acids long. Between the trimmed V and J ends, which lost 1 base and 0 bases, there was a span of 12 bases.

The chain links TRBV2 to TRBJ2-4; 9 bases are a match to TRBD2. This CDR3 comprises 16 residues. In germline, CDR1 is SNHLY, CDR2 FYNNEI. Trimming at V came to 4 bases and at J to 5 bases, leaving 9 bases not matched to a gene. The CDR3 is CASSGYASGAQNIQYF. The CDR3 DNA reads TGTGCCAGCAGTGGGTATGCTAGCGGGGCACAAAACATTCAGTACTTC.

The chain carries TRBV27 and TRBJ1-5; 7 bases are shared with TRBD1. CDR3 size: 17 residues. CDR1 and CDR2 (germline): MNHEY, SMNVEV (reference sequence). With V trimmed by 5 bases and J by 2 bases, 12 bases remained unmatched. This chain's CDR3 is CASSPRDRFGGNQPQHF. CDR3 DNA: TGTGCCAGCAGTCCCCGGGACAGATTTGGGGGCAATCAGCCCCAGCATTTT.

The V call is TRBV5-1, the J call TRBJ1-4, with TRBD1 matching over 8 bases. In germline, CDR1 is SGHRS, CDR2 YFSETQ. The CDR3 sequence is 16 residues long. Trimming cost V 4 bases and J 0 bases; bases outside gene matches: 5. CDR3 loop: CASSGGDRPTNEKLFF. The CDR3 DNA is TGCGCCAGCAGCGGCGGGGACAGGCCAACTAATGAAAAACTGTTTTTT.

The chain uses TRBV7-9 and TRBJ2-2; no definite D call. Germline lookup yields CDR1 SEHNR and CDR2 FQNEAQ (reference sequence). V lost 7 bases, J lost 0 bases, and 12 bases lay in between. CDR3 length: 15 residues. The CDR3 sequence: CASNSYVTNTGELFF. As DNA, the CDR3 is TGTGCCAGCAACTCCTATGTGACGAACACCGGGGAGCTGTTTTTT.

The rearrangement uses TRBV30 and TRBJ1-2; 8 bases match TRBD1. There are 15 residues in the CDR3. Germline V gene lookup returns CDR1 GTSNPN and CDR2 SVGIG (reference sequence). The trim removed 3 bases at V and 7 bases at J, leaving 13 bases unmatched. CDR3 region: CAWRFRGTGLVGYTF. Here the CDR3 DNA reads TGTGCCTGGAGGTTTAGGGGGACAGGTCTCGTTGGCTACACCTTC.

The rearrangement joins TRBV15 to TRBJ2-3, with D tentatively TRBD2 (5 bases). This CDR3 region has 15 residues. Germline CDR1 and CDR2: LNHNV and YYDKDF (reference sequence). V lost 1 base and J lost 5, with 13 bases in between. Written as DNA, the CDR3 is TGTGCCACCAGCAGAGCACGGGAAAAGGAAGATACGCAGTATTTT. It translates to CATSRAREKEDTQYF. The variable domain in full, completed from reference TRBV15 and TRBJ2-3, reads DAMVIQNPRYQVTQFGKPVTLSCSQTLNHNVMYWYQQKSSQAPKLLFHYYDKDFNNEADTPDNFQSRRPNTSFCFLDIRSPGLGDTAMYLCATSRAREKEDTQYFGPGTRLTVL.

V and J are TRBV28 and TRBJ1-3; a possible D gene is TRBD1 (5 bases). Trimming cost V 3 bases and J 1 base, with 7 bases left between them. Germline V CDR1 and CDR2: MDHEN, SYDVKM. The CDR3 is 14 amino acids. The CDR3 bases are TGTGCCAGCAGTTTGGGGGGATCTGGAAACACCATATATTTT. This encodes CASSLGGSGNTIYF. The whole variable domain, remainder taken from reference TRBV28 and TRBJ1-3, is DVKVTQSSRYLVKRTGEKVFLECVQDMDHENMFWYRQDPGLGLRLIYFSYDVKMKEKGDIPEGYSVSREKKERFSLILESASTNQTSMYLCASSLGGSGNTIYFGEGSWLTVV.

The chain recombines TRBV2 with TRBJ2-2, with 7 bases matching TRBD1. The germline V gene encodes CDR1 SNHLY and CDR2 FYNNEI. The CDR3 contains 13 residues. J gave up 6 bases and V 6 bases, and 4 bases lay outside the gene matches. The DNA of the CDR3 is TGTGCCAGCAGCGACAGGGCGGCCGGGGAGCTGTTTTTT. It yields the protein CASSDRAAGELFF. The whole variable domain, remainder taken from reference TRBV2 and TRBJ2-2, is EPEVTQTPSHQVTQMGQEVILRCVPISNHLYFYWYRQILGQKVEFLVSFYNNEISEKSEIFDDQFSVERPDGSNFTLKIRSTKLEDSAMYFCASSDRAAGELFFGEGSRLTVL.

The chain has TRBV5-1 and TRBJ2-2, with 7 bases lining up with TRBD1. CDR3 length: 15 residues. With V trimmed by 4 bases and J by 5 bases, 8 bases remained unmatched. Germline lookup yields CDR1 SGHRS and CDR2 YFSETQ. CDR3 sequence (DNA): TGCGCCAGCAGCCCCCCAGGGGGATTGACCGGGGAGCTGTTTTTT. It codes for CASSPPGGLTGELFF.

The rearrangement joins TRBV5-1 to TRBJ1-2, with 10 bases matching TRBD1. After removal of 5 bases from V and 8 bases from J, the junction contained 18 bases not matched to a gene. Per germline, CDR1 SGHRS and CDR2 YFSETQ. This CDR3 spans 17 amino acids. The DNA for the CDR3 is TGCGCCAGCAGTTTCACTCTGGGACAGGGGTTGACGCGGGGCTACACCTTC. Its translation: CASSFTLGQGLTRGYTF.